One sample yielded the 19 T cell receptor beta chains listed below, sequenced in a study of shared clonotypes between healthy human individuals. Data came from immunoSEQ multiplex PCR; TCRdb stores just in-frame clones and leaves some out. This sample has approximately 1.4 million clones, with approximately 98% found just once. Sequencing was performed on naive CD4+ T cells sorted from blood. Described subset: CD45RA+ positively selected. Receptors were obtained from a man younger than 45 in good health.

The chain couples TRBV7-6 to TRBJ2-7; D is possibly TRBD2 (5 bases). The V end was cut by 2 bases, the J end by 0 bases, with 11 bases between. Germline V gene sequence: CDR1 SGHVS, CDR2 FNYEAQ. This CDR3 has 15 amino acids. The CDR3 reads CASSLSGLGSYEQYF. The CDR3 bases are TGTGCCAGCAGCTTATCCGGACTGGGCTCCTACGAGCAGTACTTC.

The CDR3 DNA reads as TGTGCCAGCAGCCTGGACAGGGGCGAGACTAACTATGGCTACACCTTC. Amino acid sequence: CASSLDRGETNYGYTF. V gene TRBV28 combines with J gene TRBJ1-2, with 9 bases identical to TRBD1. The germline V gene encodes CDR1 MDHEN and CDR2 SYDVKM. V trimming: 6 bases; J trimming: 0 bases; junction bases outside the gene matches: 8. The CDR3 covers 16 residues.

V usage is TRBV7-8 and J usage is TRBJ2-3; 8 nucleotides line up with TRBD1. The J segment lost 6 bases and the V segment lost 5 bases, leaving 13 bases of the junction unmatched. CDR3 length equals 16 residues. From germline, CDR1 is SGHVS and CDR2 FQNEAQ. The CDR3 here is CASSQYRGEVADTQYF. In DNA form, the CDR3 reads TGTGCCAGCAGCCAATACAGGGGGGAGGTAGCGGATACGCAGTATTTT.

The CDR3 loop is CASSPPSGSAEKLFF. DNA of the CDR3: TGTGCCAGCTCACCTCCGTCGGGGTCAGCTGAAAAACTGTTTTTT. This chain links TRBV18 with TRBJ1-4; D is undetermined. In germline, CDR1 is KGHSH, CDR2 LQKENI. Trimming took off 3 bases at V and 7 bases at J, with 15 bases between the two ends. This CDR3 has 15 residues.

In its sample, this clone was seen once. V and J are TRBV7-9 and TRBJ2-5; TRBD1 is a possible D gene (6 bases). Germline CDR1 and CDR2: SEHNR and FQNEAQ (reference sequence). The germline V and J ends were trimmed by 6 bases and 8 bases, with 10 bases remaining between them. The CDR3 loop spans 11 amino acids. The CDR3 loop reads CASSKGVTQYF. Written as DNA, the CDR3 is TGTGCCAGCAGTAAGGGGGTTACCCAGTACTTC.

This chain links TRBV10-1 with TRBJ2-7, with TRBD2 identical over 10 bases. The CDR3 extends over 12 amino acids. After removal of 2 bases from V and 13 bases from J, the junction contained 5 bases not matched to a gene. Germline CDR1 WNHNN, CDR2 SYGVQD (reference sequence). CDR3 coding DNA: TGCGCCAGCAGTGAGAACCTAGCGGGAGTTTACTTC. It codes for CASSENLAGVYF.

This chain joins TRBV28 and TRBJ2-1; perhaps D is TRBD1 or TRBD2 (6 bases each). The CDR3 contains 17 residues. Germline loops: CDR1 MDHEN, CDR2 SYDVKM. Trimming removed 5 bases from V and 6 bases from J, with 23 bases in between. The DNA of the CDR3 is TGTGCCAGCAGTCTCCGGGTGGGGGGCACAATTAGCAATGAGCAGTTCTTC. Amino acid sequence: CASSLRVGGTISNEQFF.

In nucleotides, the CDR3 is TGCGCCAGCAGCCAAGATCTGGGCACCCCGGGGGGCTACACCTTC. Protein product: CASSQDLGTPGGYTF. The chain has TRBV4-3 and TRBJ1-2; D remains ambiguous. This CDR3 has 15 amino acids. V lost 0 bases, J lost 8 bases, and 16 bases lay in between. In germline, CDR1 is LGHNA, CDR2 YSLEER.

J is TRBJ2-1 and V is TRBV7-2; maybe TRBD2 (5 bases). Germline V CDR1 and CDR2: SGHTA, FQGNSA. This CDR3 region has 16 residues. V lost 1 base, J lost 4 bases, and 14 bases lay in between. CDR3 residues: CASSLVVSGRYNEQFF. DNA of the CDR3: TGTGCCAGCAGCTTAGTTGTGAGCGGACGATACAATGAGCAGTTCTTC.

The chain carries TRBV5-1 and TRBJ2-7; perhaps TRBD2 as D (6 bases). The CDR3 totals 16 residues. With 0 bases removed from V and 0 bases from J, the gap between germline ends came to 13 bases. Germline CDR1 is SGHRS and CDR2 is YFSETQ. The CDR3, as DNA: TGCGCCAGCAGCTTGGACCCGGGAGCACTCTCCTACGAGCAGTACTTC. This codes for CASSLDPGALSYEQYF.

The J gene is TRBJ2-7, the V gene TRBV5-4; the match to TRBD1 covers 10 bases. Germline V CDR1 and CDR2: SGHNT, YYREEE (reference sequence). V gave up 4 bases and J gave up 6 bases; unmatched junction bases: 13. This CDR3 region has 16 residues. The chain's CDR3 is CASSQKKTGGFSEQYF. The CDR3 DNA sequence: TGTGCCAGCAGCCAAAAAAAGACAGGGGGCTTCTCCGAGCAGTACTTC.

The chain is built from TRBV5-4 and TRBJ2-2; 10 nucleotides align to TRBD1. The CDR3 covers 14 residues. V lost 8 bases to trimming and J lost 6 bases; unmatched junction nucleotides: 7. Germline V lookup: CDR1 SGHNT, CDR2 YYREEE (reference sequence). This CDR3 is CASTDRGSPGELFF. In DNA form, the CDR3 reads TGTGCCAGTACGGACAGGGGGTCCCCCGGGGAGCTGTTTTTT.

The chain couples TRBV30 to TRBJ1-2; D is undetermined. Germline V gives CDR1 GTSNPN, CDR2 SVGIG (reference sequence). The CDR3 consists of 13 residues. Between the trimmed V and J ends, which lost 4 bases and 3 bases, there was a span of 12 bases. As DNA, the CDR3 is TGTGCCTGGACCCCCAGAGGATACTATGGCTACACCTTC. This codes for CAWTPRGYYGYTF.

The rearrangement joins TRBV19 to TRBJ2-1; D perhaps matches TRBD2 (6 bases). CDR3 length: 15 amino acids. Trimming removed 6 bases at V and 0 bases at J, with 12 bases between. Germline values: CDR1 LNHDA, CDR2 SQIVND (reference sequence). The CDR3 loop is CASRSLSGSYNEQFF. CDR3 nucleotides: TGTGCCAGTAGAAGTCTTAGCGGCTCCTACAATGAGCAGTTCTTC.

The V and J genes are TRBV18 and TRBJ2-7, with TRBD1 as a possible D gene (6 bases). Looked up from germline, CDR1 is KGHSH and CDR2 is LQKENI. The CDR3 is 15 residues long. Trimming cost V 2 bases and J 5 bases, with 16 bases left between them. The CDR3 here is CASSPKPAGDNEQYF. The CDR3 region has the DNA TGTGCCAGCTCACCAAAACCGGCAGGGGATAACGAGCAGTACTTC.

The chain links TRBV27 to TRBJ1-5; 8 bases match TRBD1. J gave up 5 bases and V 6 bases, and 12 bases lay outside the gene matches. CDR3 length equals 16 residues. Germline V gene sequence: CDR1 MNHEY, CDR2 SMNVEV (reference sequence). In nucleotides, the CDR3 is TGTGCCAGCAGCCACCGGACAGGGCGTAAAGATCAGCCCCAGCATTTT. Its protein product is CASSHRTGRKDQPQHF.

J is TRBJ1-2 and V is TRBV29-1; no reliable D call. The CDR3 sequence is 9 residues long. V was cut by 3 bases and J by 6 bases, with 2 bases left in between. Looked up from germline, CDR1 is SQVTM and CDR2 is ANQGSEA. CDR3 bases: TGCAGCGTTGATCATGGCTACACCTTC. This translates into CSVDHGYTF.

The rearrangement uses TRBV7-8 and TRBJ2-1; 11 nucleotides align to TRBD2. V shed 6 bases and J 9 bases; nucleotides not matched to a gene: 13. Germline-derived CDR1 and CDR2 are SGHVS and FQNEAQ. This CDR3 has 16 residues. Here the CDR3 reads CASRSTSGSGASEQFF. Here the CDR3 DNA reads TGTGCCAGCAGATCCACTAGCGGGAGCGGGGCATCTGAGCAGTTCTTC.

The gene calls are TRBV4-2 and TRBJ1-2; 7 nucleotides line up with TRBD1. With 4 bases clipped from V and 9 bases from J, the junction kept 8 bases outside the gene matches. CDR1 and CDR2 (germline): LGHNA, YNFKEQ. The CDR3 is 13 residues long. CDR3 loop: CASSPGTVARYTF. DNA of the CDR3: TGTGCCAGCAGCCCCGGGACAGTGGCCCGCTACACCTTC.